This T cell receptor (beta chain) was profiled in a study of shared clonotypes between healthy human individuals. Study at large: CD8 memory received one plate per donor, CD8 naive two, CD4 memory three and CD4 naive three. Whole-study findings and limits: Only blood underwent sampling, and tissue repertoires likely differ. Naive subsets generally had larger estimated richness than memory subsets.

Comment on this clone: As yet, its antigen is unknown.

Positively selected for CCR7, the CD45RO-negative cells used as naive CD8 cells excluded terminally differentiated effector memory CD45RA+ cells. CDR3 size: 13 residues. Germline V gene data show CDR1 as MNHEY and CDR2 as SMNVEV (reference sequence). Trimming took off 3 bases at V and 3 bases at J, with 8 bases between the two ends. Study processing details: ImmunoSEQ only sent back junction sequences with no quality scores, so filtering was done differently. Sequencing used immunoSEQ multiplex PCR; TCRdb keeps in-frame clones, though not all of them. The V and J calls and clone size come from that table; D and trimming were worked out from the DNA. The data show approximately 720,000 clones, about 90% seen once.

This sequence was found in a man aged 25 to 40 in good health. This sequence joins TRBV27 and TRBJ1-1; D gene uncertain. The sample was naive CD8+ T cells sorted from blood. CDR3 amino acids: CASSLGQYTEAFF. In DNA form, the CDR3 reads TGTGCCAGCAGTTTGGGCCAGTACACTGAAGCTTTCTTT.